This TCR beta chain comes out of a study of cytomegalovirus exposure and HLA in healthy donors. About the research overall: Most donors, less than 85% of approximately 400 genotyped, fell in the Caucasian-associated ancestry cluster. Overall study results and limits: As a later analysis revealed, the rate of TCR association differed by HLA locus, with DRB1 most and HLA-C fewest.

Germline V CDR1 and CDR2: SGHVS, FNYEAQ. V lost 5 bases and J lost 2, with 20 bases in between. The CDR3 runs to 17 residues. PCR was performed using 60 Vbeta and 13 Jbeta primers. Original processing methods: Later work found 65 million to 100 million unique TCR beta chains, with roughly 11 million shared. Using immunoSEQ multiplex PCR, the repertoire was profiled, and TCRdb retains in-frame clones only, with some absent. The D gene and trimming were derived from the DNA, and the V and J assignments and clone size from that table. The sample records about 180,000 clones, approximately 80% being singletons. Comments on this clone: The antigen is not known.

The sample comprised PBMCs. This chain uses TRBV7-6 with TRBJ2-3, with TRBD1 as a possible D gene (5 bases). The sequence derives from a man aged 60 to 69 in good health and CMV-seronegative. Here the CDR3 reads CASSRRPRQSFTDTQYF. Here the CDR3 DNA reads TGTGCCAGCAGCCGACGCCCGAGACAGAGTTTCACAGATACGCAGTATTTT.